This T cell receptor (beta chain) was sequenced in a study of T cell clusters in autoimmune cytopenias. Germline CDR1 reads DFQATT; CDR2 reads SNEGSKA (reference sequence). This CDR3 comprises 13 residues. Each sample's input was 250 ng genomic DNA, 38,000 or so genome equivalents. TRB rearrangements were amplified by touch-down multiplex PCR with mixed TRB-A/B primers. Reanalyzing the multiplex PCR reads, TCRdb keeps one entry per CDR3 protein, without DNA. This table lists 6,000 to 7,000 distinct CDR3 sequences. The same sample was also studied in work on T cell repertoires in aging, cancer and after chemotherapy.

The origin of this receptor is a human donor in good health. The chain uses TRBV20-1 and TRBJ1-6; without DNA, the TCRdb call of TRBD1 cannot be checked. Material: peripheral blood. This CDR3 is CSARMDTNSPLHF.